Following are 9 T cell receptor beta chains from one sample sequenced in a study of T cells in tuberculosis. The sample's time point: new active TB diagnosis, blood taken before or within 7 days of starting treatment. Method: immunoSEQ multiplex PCR; TCRdb's copy keeps in-frame clones and lacks some. The profile covers about 49,000 clones, with around 96% appearing a single time and under 1.5% taken by the ten largest. The sequences come from PBMCs, collected at tuberculosis diagnosis. Receptor source: an adult with tuberculosis.

Here the CDR3 DNA reads TGTGCCAGCAGTTCCCCTAGCTCTGGGGCCAACGTCCTGACTTTC. Its translation: CASSSPSSGANVLTF. J is TRBJ2-6 and V is TRBV28; the D is unclear. The V gene's germline CDR1 is MDHEN and CDR2 SYDVKM. The CDR3 is 15 amino acids. V shed 4 bases and J shed 0 bases, with 7 bases lying between them.

The V call is TRBV28, the J call TRBJ1-2, with D unresolved. Trimming left V 1 base short and J 8 bases short, with 11 bases between. The CDR3 is 13 amino acids. Germline loops: CDR1 MDHEN, CDR2 SYDVKM. The CDR3 coding sequence is TGTGCCAGCAGTTTATCGCGGGCCAACGGCTACACCTTC. It codes for CASSLSRANGYTF.

This chain uses TRBV5-1 with TRBJ1-4; D is possibly TRBD1 (5 bases). Trimming stripped 0 bases from V and 5 bases from J, with 11 bases between. Germline assignment: CDR1 SGHRS and CDR2 YFSETQ. The CDR3 contains 15 residues. The CDR3 sequence is CASSLAREGNEKLFF. The DNA of the CDR3 is TGCGCCAGCAGCTTGGCGAGGGAGGGGAATGAAAAACTGTTTTTT.

The chain carries TRBV5-1 and TRBJ1-6; D uncertain. The V end lost 4 bases, the J end lost 10 bases, and 12 bases lay between the germline ends. The germline V gene has CDR1 SGHRS and CDR2 YFSETQ. The CDR3 runs 13 residues. DNA for the CDR3: TGCGCCAGCAGCCCGGAGGAAGGATCACCCCTCCACTTT. Encoded protein: CASSPEEGSPLHF.

This chain uses TRBV5-1 with TRBJ2-3; 10 bases are shared with TRBD2. V lost 5 bases, J lost 4 bases, and 13 bases stayed unmatched. The CDR3 is 17 residues long. Germline CDR1 reads SGHRS; CDR2 reads YFSETQ. As DNA, the CDR3 is TGCGCCAGCAGTCGGCTAGCGGGAGCCGGGAGGTCAGATACGCAGTATTTT. Its translation is CASSRLAGAGRSDTQYF. Full variable domain (outside the CDR3, taken from reference TRBV5-1 and TRBJ2-3): KAGVTQTPRYLIKTRGQQVTLSCSPISGHRSVSWYQQTPGQGLQFLFEYFSETQRNKGNFPGRFSGRQFSNSRSEMNVSTLELGDSALYLCASSRLAGAGRSDTQYFGPGTRLTVL.

This chain uses TRBV5-1 with TRBJ2-2, with TRBD2 matching 8 bases. V was pared by 0 bases and J by 0 bases, with 4 bases of the junction left unmatched. Germline loops: CDR1 SGHRS, CDR2 YFSETQ. The CDR3 extends over 17 amino acids. The CDR3, as DNA: TGCGCCAGCAGCTTGGCAAGCGGGAGAGCGAACACCGGGGAGCTGTTTTTT. This gives the protein CASSLASGRANTGELFF. The variable domain in full, completed from reference TRBV5-1 and TRBJ2-2, reads KAGVTQTPRYLIKTRGQQVTLSCSPISGHRSVSWYQQTPGQGLQFLFEYFSETQRNKGNFPGRFSGRQFSNSRSEMNVSTLELGDSALYLCASSLASGRANTGELFFGEGSRLTVL.

V usage is TRBV7-2 and J usage is TRBJ2-5; TRBD1 is a possible D gene (6 bases). There are 14 residues in the CDR3. CDR1 and CDR2 (germline): SGHTA, FQGNSA. Trimming took 5 bases from V and 0 from J, leaving 10 bases between them. The CDR3 DNA reads as TGTGCCAGCAGCCTAAACAGGGACCAAGAGACCCAGTACTTC. This gives the protein CASSLNRDQETQYF.

The count of this clone is one. The CDR3 protein is CASSQEGARTTNEKLFF. The CDR3 DNA reads TGTGCCAGCAGCCAAGAGGGGGCGAGAACAACTAATGAAAAACTGTTTTTT. The V call is TRBV4-2, the J call TRBJ1-4; possible D gene TRBD1, 6 bases. The CDR3 is 17 residues long. The V gene's germline CDR1 is LGHNA and CDR2 YNFKEQ. Deletions cut 0 bases from V and 0 bases from J, with 11 bases between.

The V gene is TRBV5-1, the J gene TRBJ2-7; 8 bases are a match to TRBD2. Germline loops: CDR1 SGHRS, CDR2 YFSETQ. V was pared by 4 bases and J by 7 bases, with 13 bases of the junction left unmatched. CDR3 length: 15 amino acids. The CDR3 here is CASSPQSSGMEEQYF. CDR3 DNA: TGCGCCAGCAGCCCCCAGAGTAGCGGGATGGAGGAGCAGTACTTC.